This TCR beta chain emerged from a study of blood T cell repertoires in COVID-19. For the study at large: COVID-19 samples, acute and convalescent, were from the United States, Italy and Spain. Sources were T cells, B-cell-depleted T cells, or PBMCs; the material itself was cDNA or gDNA.

The CDR3 has 13 amino acids. Germline CDR1 LGHNT, CDR2 FRNRAP. The V end was cut by 2 bases, the J end by 7 bases, with 8 bases between. Profiling relied on immunoSEQ multiplex PCR, and the TCRdb table lists in-frame clones only, not all of them. The sample holds around 32,000 clones, 85% to 95% seen once. The chain recombines TRBV12-5 with TRBJ2-2; tentative D call: TRBD1 (6 bases). This TCR derives from a male donor with active COVID-19. Sequenced material: peripheral blood. Here the CDR3 DNA reads TGTGCTAGTGGTTTGAAGACAGGCGGGGAGCTGTTTTTT. Translating gives CASGLKTGGELFF.